Listed below are T cell receptor beta chains from one sample, sequenced in a study of blood T cells in healthy people across ages. Each CDR3 protein is one row after TCRdb ran MiXCR on the 5' RACE reads. The sample lists about 1.8 million distinct CDR3 sequences, roughly 49% occurring once. The sequenced material came from blood. All receptors derive from a woman aged 40-49 years in good health. The CDR3 runs from the conserved cysteine through the conserved F or W. Each record gives: clone size, V gene, D gene, J gene, CDR3 protein, CDR3 DNA. The D gene is left open where the match is weak. Clone size is given for some rows only: seen once, a few or many times, or a class if the clone is expanded.

size: -; V: TRBV7-2; D: TRBD1; J: TRBJ1-1; CDR3: CASSLDRDSSEAFF; DNA: TGTGCCAGCAGCTTAGACCGGGACAGCTCTGAAGCTTTCTTT
size: -; V: TRBV5-5; D: TRBD2; J: TRBJ2-5; CDR3: CASSFSLAGGETQYF; DNA: TGTGCCAGCAGCTTTTCACTAGCGGGGGGGGAGACCCAGTACTTC
size: -; V: TRBV28; D: TRBD1; J: TRBJ2-5; CDR3: CASRGQGWETQYF; DNA: TGTGCCAGCAGGGGACAGGGTTGGGAGACCCAGTACTTC
size: -; V: TRBV15; D: -; J: TRBJ2-5; CDR3: CATSRGGRKETQYF; DNA: TGTGCCACCAGCAGAGGGGGGCGGAAAGAGACCCAGTACTTC
size: once; V: TRBV15; D: -; J: TRBJ2-1; CDR3: CATSRDSRDGGRGNEQFF; DNA: TGTGCCACCAGCAGAGATAGTCGGGACGGGGGCCGGGGGAATGAGCAGTTCTTC
size: -; V: TRBV13; D: TRBD1; J: TRBJ1-2; CDR3: CASSLQGVVYGYTF; DNA: TGTGCCAGCAGCTTACAGGGGGTGGTTTATGGCTACACCTTC
size: -; V: TRBV3-1; D: -; J: TRBJ2-1; CDR3: CTSSQVSAGYNEQFF; DNA: TGTACCAGCAGCCAAGTTTCGGCGGGGTACAATGAGCAGTTCTTC
size: once; V: TRBV7-2; D: -; J: TRBJ2-1; CDR3: CASSLVGRVGETQFF; DNA: TGTGCCAGCAGCTTAGTCGGGAGAGTAGGAGAGACCCAGTTCTTC
size: once; V: TRBV2; D: -; J: TRBJ2-3; CDR3: CASIMSGTDTQYF; DNA: TGTGCCAGCATAATGTCGGGCACAGATACGCAGTATTTT
size: -; V: TRBV6-2/TRBV6-3; D: -; J: TRBJ2-7; CDR3: CASSEVTEEQYF; DNA: TGTGCCAGCAGTGAAGTAACAGAGGAGCAGTACTTC
size: -; V: TRBV9; D: -; J: TRBJ2-1; CDR3: CASSVEGGAGNEQFF; DNA: TGTGCCAGCAGCGTAGAGGGGGGGGCGGGAAATGAGCAGTTCTTC
size: -; V: TRBV5-1; D: TRBD2; J: TRBJ2-7; CDR3: CASSFLGPGTSGLGAYEQYF; DNA: TGCGCCAGCAGCTTTCTGGGGCCCGGGACTAGCGGGCTGGGTGCCTACGAGCAGTACTTC
size: few; V: TRBV2; D: -; J: TRBJ2-3; CDR3: CASSEGPVGPTDTQYF; DNA: TGTGCCAGCAGTGAAGGCCCCGTGGGCCCCACGGATACGCAGTATTTT